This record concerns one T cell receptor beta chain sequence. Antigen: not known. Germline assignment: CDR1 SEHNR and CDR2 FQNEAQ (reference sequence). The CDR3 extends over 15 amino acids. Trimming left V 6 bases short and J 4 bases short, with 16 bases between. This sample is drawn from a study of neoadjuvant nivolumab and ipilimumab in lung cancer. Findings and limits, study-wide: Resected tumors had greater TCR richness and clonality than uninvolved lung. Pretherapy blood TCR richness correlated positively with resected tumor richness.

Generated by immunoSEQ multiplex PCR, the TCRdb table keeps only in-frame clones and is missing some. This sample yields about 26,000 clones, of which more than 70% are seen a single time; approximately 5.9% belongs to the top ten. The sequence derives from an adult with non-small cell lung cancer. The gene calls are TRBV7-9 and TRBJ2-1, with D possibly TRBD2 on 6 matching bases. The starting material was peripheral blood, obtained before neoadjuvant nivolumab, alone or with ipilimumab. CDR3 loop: CASSGTGGGYNEQFF. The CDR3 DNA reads TGTGCCAGCAGTGGAACAGGTGGGGGGTACAATGAGCAGTTCTTC.